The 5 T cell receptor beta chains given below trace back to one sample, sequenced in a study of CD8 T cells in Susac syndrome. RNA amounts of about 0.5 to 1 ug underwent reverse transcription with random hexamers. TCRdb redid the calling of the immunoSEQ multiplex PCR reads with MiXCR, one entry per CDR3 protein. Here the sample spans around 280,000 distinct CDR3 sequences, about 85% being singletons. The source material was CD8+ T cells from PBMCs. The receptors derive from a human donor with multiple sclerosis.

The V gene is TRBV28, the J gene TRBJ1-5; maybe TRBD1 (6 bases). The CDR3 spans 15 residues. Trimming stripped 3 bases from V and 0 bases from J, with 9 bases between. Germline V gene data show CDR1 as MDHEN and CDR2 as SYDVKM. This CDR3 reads CASSFRGISNQPQHF. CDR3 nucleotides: TGTGCCAGCAGTTTTAGGGGGATTAGCAATCAGCCCCAGCATTTT.

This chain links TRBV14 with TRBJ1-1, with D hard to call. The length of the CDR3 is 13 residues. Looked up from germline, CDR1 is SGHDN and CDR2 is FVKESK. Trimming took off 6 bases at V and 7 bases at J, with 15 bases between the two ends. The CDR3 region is CASSLGIRDEAFF. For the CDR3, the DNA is TGTGCCAGCAGTCTGGGGATAAGAGATGAAGCTTTCTTT.

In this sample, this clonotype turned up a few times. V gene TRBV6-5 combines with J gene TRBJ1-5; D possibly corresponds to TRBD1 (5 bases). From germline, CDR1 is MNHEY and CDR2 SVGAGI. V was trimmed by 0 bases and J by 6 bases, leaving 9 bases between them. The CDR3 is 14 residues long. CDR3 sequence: CASSYSQGSQPQHF. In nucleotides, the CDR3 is TGTGCCAGCAGTTACTCCCAGGGTAGTCAGCCCCAGCATTTT.

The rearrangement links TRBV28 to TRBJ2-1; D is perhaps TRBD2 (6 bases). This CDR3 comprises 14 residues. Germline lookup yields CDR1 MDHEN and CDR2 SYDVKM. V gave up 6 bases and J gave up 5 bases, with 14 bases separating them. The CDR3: CASRPGGWDNEQFF. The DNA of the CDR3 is TGTGCCAGCAGGCCCGGGGGTTGGGACAATGAGCAGTTCTTC.

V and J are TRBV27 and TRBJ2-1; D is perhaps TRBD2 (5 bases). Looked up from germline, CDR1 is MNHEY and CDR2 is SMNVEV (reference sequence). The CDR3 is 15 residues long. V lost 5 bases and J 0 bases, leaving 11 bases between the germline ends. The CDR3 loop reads CASSIRRDSYNEQFF. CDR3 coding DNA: TGTGCCAGCAGTATTAGACGGGACTCCTACAATGAGCAGTTCTTC.